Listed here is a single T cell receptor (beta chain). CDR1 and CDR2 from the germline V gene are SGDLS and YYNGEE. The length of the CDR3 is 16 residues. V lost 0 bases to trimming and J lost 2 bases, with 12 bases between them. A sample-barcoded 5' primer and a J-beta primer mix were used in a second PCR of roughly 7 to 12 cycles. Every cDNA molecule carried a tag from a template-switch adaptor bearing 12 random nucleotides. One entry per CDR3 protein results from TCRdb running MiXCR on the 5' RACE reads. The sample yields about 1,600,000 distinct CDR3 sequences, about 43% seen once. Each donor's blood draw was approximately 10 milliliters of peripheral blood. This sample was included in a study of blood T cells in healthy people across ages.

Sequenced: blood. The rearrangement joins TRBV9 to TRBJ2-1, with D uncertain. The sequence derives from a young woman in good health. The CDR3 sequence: CASSVDVRVAYNEQFF. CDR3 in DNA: TGTGCCAGCAGCGTAGATGTACGGGTAGCCTACAATGAGCAGTTCTTC. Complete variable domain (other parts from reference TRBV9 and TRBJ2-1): DSGVTQTPKHLITATGQRVTLRCSPRSGDLSVYWYQQSLDQGLQFLIQYYNGEERAKGNILERFSAQQFPDLHSELNLSSLELGDSALYFCASSVDVRVAYNEQFFGPGTRLTVL.